The sequence of this T cell receptor beta chain was determined in a study of OX40 agonist ivuxolimab in advanced cancers. Looking at the study overall: Ivuxolimab was an agonistic, fully human IgG2 monoclonal antibody directed against OX40 (CD134), a costimulatory receptor. Among the roughly 50 dose-escalation patients, 19 had hepatocellular carcinoma, some 15 melanoma, 9 renal cell carcinoma and 9 head and neck cancer. The point of sequencing TCRbeta in the periphery was to test whether ivuxolimab changed TCR sequence diversity and drove clonal T-cell expansion. Partial responses were achieved by three dose-escalation patients, of whom one had hepatocellular carcinoma and two had cutaneous melanoma. Intravenous ivuxolimab was administered to patients every 2 weeks at six dose levels: 0.01, 0.1, 0.3, 1.5, 3 and 10 mg/kg. Prior anti-PD-1, anti-PD-L1 or anti-CTLA-4 therapy was permitted, and about two fifths of dose-escalation patients had received checkpoint inhibitors. The paper describes the monotherapy dose-escalation part (N ≈ 49 patients) of the phase I trial of ivuxolimab. A male proportion of around 81% and a mean age of around 60 years, ranging from 23 to 79, were recorded for the dose-escalation cohort. The investigation overall reported the following: On average, CD8+ T cells showed more expanded clones than CD4+ T cells after ivuxolimab. Antigen specificity was not determined for the clonally expanded peripheral T cells. At doses from 0.1 to 3.0 mg/kg, clonal expansion was seen in both CD4+ and CD8+ blood T cells between baseline and week 6. Low levels of normalized T-cell clonal expansion were also shown by some nonresponding patients. Partial responders in the 0.1-3.0 mg/kg groups had among the lowest normalized peripheral clonal expansion, especially among CD8+ T cells.

V gives up 3 bases and J gives up 4 bases, and the segment between their germline ends measures 17 bases. The CDR3 starts with the cysteine, ends with the phenylalanine, and has 16 residues. Here the CDR3 DNA is all that survives: 48 bases in frame from base 1. Reading the germline V gene gives CDR1 KGHSH and CDR2 LQKENI. Worth noting for this clone: The antigen it recognizes is unknown. Per-nucleotide qualities are absent, and no much larger clonotype sits a single base away.

The trial excluded patients who had a history of autoimmune disease or who were on systemic immunosuppression. Peripheral blood for TCR sequencing was drawn from every dose cohort at baseline, at cycle 4 day 1 and at cycle 7 day 1. The samples were taken from a phase I, first-in-human, multicenter, open-label dose-escalation trial of ivuxolimab. Adults with locally advanced or metastatic head and neck squamous cell, hepatocellular, melanoma or renal cell carcinoma were enrolled in the trial. Before TCR sequencing, CD4+ T cells and CD8+ T cells from peripheral blood were sorted into separate populations. Genomic DNA was extracted from sorted cells for sequencing of the TCRbeta CDR3 region. TCRbeta CDR3 regions were sequenced using the immunoSEQ Assay. TCRdb limited this immuneACCESS table to in-frame rearrangements with V and J called. A share of clones is missing; checked studies link under half to unresolved V genes, and the rest is unexplained. The sample table contains 60,000 to 90,000 clones; only one count was recorded for about 87% of them. Roughly 1% of the sample is taken by the ten largest.

The chain was built from TRBV18 and TRBJ2-3, with no D gene named confidently. This sample comprised CD4+ or CD8+ T cells sorted from blood, obtained in a trial of the OX40 agonist ivuxolimab. The receptor was derived from an adult with an advanced solid tumor such as melanoma, head and neck, liver or kidney cancer. At the DNA level, the sequence is TGTGCCAGCTCACCCTCGCTAGTTGAAGTCCCAGATACGCAGTATTTT. This sequence encodes CASSPSLVEVPDTQYF.